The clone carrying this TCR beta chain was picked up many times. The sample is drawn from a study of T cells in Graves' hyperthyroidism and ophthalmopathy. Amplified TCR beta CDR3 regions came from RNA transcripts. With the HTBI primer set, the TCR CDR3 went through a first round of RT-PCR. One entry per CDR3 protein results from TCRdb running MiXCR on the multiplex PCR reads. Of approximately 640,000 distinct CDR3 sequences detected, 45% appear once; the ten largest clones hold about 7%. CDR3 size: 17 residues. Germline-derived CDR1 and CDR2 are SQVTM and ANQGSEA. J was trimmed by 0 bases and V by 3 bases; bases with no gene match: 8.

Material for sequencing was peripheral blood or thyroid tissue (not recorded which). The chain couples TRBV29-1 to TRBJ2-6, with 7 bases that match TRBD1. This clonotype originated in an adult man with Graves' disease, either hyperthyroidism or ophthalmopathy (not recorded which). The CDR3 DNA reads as TGCAGCGTTGACACCCGGGACAGCATCTCTGGGGCCAACGTCCTGACTTTC. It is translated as CSVDTRDSISGANVLTF.